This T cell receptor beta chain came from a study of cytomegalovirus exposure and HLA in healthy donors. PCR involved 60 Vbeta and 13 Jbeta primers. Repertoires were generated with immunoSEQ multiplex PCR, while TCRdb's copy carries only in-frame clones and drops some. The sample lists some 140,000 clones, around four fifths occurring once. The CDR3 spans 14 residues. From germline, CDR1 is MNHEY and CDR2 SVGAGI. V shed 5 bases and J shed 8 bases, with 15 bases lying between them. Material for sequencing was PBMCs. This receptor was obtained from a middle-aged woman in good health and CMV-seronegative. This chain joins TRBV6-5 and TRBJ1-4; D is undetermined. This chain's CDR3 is CASSRWSKREKLFF. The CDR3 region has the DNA TGTGCCAGCAGTCGTTGGTCCAAGCGGGAAAAACTGTTTTTT.